The 2 T cell receptor beta chains below come from one sample, sequenced in a study of blood T cells in healthy people across ages. Sample-barcoded 5' priming and a J-beta primer mix drove a second PCR of about 7 to 11 cycles. TCRdb fed the 5' RACE reads into MiXCR, producing one record per CDR3 protein. The table records fewer than 900,000 distinct CDR3 sequences, roughly 44% of them present only once. The sequenced sample was blood. Every receptor here comes from a woman aged 55-75 years in good health.

This clonotype was seen more than once but under ten times. The chain recombines TRBV5-4 with TRBJ2-1; D is possibly TRBD2 (6 bases). V was clipped by 4 bases and J by 8 bases, with 19 bases between them. CDR1 SGHNT and CDR2 YYREEE come from the germline V gene (reference sequence). The CDR3 is 15 residues long. CDR3 in amino acids: CASSPPRGGIDEQFF. As DNA, the CDR3 is TGTGCCAGCAGCCCCCCTAGGGGAGGTATCGATGAGCAGTTCTTC.

The V and J genes are TRBV11-2 and TRBJ1-2; D not certain. Trimming took off 5 bases at V and 3 bases at J, with 10 bases between the two ends. The CDR3 sequence is 13 residues long. Germline assignment: CDR1 SGHAT and CDR2 FQNNGV. The CDR3 loop is CASSVIPDYGYTF. The CDR3 DNA sequence: TGTGCCAGCAGCGTTATCCCAGACTATGGCTACACCTTC.